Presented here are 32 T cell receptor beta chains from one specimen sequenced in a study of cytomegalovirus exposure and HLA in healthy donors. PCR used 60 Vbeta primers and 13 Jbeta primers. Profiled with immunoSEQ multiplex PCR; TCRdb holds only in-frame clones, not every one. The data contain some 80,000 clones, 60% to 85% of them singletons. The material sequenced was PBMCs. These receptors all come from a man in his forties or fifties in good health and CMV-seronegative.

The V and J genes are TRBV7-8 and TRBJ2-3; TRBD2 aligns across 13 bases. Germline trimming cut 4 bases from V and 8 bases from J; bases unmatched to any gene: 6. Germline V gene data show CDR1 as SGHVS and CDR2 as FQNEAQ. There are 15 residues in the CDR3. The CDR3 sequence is CASSSTSGGQGTQYF. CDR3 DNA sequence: TGTGCCAGCAGCTCGACTAGCGGGGGGCAGGGTACGCAGTATTTT.

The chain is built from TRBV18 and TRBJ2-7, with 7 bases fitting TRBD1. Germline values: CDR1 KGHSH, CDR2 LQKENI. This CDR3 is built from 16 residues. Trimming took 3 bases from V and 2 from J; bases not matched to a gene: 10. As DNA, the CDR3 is TGTGCCAGCTCACCGACTACCCGGGACAGTACCTACGAGCAGTACTTC. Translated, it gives CASSPTTRDSTYEQYF.

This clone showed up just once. As DNA, the CDR3 is TGTGCCAGCGACAGGGGACAGCCCCAGCATTTT. The encoded protein is CASDRGQPQHF. The rearrangement joins TRBV28 to TRBJ1-5; 8 nucleotides align to TRBD1. Germline values: CDR1 MDHEN, CDR2 SYDVKM. This CDR3 spans 11 amino acids. V lost 8 bases to trimming and J lost 7 bases; unmatched junction nucleotides: 1.

CDR3 sequence reads: CASTATFAGFTDTQYF. In DNA, the CDR3 is TGTGCCAGTACCGCCACCTTCGCAGGATTCACAGATACGCAGTATTTT. The chain uses TRBV19 and TRBJ2-3, with unresolved D. The CDR3 loop spans 16 amino acids. Per germline, CDR1 LNHDA and CDR2 SQIVND (reference sequence). Trimming removed 7 bases from V and 2 bases from J, with 19 bases in between. Filled out from reference TRBV19 and TRBJ2-3, the complete variable domain reads DGGITQSPKYLFRKEGQNVTLSCEQNLNHDAMYWYRQDPGQGLRLIYYSQIVNDFQKGDIAEGYSVSREKKESFPLTVTSAQKNPTAFYLCASTATFAGFTDTQYFGPGTRLTVL.

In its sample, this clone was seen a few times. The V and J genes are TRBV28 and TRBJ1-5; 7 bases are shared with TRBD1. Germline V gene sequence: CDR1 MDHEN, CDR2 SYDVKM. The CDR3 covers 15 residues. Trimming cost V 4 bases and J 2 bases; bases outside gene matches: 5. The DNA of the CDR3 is TGTGCCAGCAGTTCACAGGGGTCTGGCAATCAGCCCCAGCATTTT. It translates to CASSSQGSGNQPQHF. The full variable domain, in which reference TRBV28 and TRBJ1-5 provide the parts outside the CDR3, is DVKVTQSSRYLVKRTGEKVFLECVQDMDHENMFWYRQDPGLGLRLIYFSYDVKMKEKGDIPEGYSVSREKKERFSLILESASTNQTSMYLCASSSQGSGNQPQHFGDGTRLSIL.

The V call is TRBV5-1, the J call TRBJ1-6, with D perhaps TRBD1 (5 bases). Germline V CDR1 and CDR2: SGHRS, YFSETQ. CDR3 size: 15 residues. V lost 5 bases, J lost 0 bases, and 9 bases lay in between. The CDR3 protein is CASSQDSSYNSPLHF. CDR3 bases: TGCGCCAGCAGTCAAGACAGCTCCTATAATTCACCCCTCCACTTT.

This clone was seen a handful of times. The CDR3 DNA reads TGTGCCAGCAGCTTAGCGGGGGGACTAGCGGGAGCCTACGAGCAGTACTTC. It codes for CASSLAGGLAGAYEQYF. V usage is TRBV11-2 and J usage is TRBJ2-7; 14 bases agree with TRBD2. This CDR3 is built from 17 residues. V trimming: 1 base; J trimming: 2 bases; junction bases outside the gene matches: 4. Looked up from germline, CDR1 is SGHAT and CDR2 is FQNNGV. Using reference TRBV11-2 and TRBJ2-7 for the parts outside the CDR3, the full variable domain is EAGVAQSPRYKIIEKRQSVAFWCNPISGHATLYWYQQILGQGPKLLIQFQNNGVVDDSQLPKDRFSAERLKGVDSTLKIQPAKLEDSAVYLCASSLAGGLAGAYEQYFGPGTRLTVT.

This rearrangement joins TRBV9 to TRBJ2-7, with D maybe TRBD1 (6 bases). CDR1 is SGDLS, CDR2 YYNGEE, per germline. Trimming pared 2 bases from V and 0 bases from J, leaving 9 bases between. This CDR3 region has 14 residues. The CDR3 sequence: CASSVGTISYEQYF. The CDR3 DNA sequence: TGTGCCAGCAGCGTCGGGACAATCTCCTACGAGCAGTACTTC.

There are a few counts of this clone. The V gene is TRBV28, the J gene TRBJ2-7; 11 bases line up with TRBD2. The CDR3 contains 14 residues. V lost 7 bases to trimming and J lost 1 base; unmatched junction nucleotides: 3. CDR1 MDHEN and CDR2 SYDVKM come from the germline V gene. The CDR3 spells CASKLAGVSYEQYF. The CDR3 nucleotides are TGTGCCAGCAAACTAGCGGGAGTGTCCTACGAGCAGTACTTC.

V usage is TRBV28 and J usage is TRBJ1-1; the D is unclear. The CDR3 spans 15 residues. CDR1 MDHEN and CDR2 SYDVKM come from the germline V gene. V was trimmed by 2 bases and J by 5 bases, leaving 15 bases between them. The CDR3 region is CASSLGTRGSTEAFF. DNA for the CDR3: TGTGCCAGCAGTTTAGGCACTAGAGGGAGTACTGAAGCTTTCTTT.

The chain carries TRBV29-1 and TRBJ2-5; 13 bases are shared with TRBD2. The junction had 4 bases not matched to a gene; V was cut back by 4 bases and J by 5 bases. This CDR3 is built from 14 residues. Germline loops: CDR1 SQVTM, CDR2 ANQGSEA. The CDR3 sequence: CSVGTSGSAETQYF. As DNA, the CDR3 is TGCAGCGTTGGGACTAGCGGGAGCGCGGAGACCCAGTACTTC.

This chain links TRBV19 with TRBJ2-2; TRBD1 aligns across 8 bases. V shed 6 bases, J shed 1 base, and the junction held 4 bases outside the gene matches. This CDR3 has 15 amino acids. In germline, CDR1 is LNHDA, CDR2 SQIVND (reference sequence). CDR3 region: CASRSGGQNTGELFF. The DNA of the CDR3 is TGTGCCAGTAGATCAGGGGGCCAGAACACCGGGGAGCTGTTTTTT.

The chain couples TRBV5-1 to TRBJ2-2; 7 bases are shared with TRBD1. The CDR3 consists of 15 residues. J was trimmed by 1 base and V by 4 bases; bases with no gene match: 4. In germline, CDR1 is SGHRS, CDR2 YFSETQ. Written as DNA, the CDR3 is TGCGCCAGCAGCCGGAGACAGGGGAACACCGGGGAGCTGTTTTTT. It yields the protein CASSRRQGNTGELFF.

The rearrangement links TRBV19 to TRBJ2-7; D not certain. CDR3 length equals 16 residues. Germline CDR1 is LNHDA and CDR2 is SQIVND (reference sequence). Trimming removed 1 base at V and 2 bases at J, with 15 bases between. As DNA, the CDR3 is TGTGCCAGTAGTATAGTGGGCCTTCCTACCCCCTACGAGCAGTACTTC. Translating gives CASSIVGLPTPYEQYF.

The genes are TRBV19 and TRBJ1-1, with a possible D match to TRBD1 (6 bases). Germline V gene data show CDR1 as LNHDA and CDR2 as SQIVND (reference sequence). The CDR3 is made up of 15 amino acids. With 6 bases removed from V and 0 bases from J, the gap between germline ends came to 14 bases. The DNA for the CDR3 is TGTGCCAGTAGGATTGGGGACAATATGAACACTGAAGCTTTCTTT. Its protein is CASRIGDNMNTEAFF.

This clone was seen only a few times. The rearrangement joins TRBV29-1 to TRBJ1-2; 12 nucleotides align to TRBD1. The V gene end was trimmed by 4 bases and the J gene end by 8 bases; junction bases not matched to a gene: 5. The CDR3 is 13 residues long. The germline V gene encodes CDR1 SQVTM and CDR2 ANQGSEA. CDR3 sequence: CSVVRDRGLGYTF. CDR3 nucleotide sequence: TGCAGCGTTGTAAGGGACAGGGGGCTAGGCTACACCTTC.

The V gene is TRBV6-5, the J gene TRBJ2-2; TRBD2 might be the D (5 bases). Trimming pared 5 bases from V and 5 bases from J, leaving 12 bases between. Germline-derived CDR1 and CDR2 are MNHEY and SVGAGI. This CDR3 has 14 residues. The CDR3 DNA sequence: TGTGCCAGCAGTCGGATGGGAGATACCGGGGAGCTGTTTTTT. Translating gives CASSRMGDTGELFF.

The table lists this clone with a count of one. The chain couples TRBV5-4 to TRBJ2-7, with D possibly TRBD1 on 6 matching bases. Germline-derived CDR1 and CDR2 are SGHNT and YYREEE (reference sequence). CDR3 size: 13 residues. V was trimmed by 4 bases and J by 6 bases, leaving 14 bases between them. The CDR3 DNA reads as TGTGCCAGCAGCGGTCTACTAGGGGGCGAGCAGTACTTC. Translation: CASSGLLGGEQYF.

For the CDR3, the DNA is TGTGCCAGCAGGCCCGCAGAAGTCTACAATGAGCAGTTCTTC. The encoded protein is CASRPAEVYNEQFF. The chain employs TRBV2 and TRBJ2-1; no reliable D call. Looked up from germline, CDR1 is SNHLY and CDR2 is FYNNEI. The V end lost 6 bases, the J end lost 3 bases, and 12 bases lay between the germline ends. CDR3 length: 14 amino acids. Looking up the rest from reference TRBV2 and TRBJ2-1 gives the full variable domain: EPEVTQTPSHQVTQMGQEVILRCVPISNHLYFYWYRQILGQKVEFLVSFYNNEISEKSEIFDDQFSVERPDGSNFTLKIRSTKLEDSAMYFCASRPAEVYNEQFFGPGTRLTVL.

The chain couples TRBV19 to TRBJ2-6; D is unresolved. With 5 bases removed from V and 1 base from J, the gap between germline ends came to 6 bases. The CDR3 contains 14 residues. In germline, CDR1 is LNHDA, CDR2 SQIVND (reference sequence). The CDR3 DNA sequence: TGTGCCAGTAGTGCCGGGTCTGGGGCCAACGTCCTGACTTTC. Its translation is CASSAGSGANVLTF.

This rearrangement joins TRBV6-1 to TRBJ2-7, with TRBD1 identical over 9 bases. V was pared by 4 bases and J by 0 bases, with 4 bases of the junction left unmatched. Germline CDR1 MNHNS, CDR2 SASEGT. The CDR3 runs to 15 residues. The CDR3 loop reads CASSGVQGASYEQYF. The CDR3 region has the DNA TGTGCCAGCAGTGGGGTACAGGGGGCCTCCTACGAGCAGTACTTC.

The CDR3 region has the DNA TGTGCCAGCAGCTCAATCGGGACAGGGGGCGTATTAGACTATGGCTACACCTTC. Translated, it gives CASSSIGTGGVLDYGYTF. This chain links TRBV5-6 with TRBJ1-2, with TRBD1 matching over 12 bases. The CDR3 sequence is 18 residues long. The V gene end was trimmed by 3 bases and the J gene end by 3 bases; junction bases not matched to a gene: 12. Germline V lookup: CDR1 SGHDT, CDR2 YYEEEE.

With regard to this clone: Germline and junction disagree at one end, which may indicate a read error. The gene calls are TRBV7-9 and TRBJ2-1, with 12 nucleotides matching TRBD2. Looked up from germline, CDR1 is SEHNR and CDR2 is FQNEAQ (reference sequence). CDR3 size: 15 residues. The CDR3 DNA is TGTTCCAGCAGCCAAGGACTAGCGGGGAGCAATGAGCAGTTCTTC. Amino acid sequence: CSSSQGLAGSNEQFF.

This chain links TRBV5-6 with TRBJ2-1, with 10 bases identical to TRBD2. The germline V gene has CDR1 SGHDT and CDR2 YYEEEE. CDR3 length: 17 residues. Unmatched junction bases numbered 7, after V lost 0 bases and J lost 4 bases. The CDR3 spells CASSLEGLAGAYNEQFF. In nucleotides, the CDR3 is TGTGCCAGCAGCTTGGAGGGGCTAGCGGGAGCATACAATGAGCAGTTCTTC.

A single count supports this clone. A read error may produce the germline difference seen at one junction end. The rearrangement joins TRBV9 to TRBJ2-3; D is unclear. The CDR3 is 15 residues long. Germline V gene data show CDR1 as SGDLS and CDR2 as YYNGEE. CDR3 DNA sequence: TGTGCCAGCGGCGTAGGAGCGACTAGCACAGATACGCAGTATTTT. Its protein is CASGVGATSTDTQYF.

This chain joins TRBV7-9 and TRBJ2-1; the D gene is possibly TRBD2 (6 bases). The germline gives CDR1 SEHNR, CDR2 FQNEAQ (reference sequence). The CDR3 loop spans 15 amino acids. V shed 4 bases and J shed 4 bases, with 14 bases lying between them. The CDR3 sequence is CASSSIGGTYNEQFF. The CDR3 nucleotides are TGTGCCAGCAGCTCAATCGGGGGAACTTACAATGAGCAGTTCTTC.

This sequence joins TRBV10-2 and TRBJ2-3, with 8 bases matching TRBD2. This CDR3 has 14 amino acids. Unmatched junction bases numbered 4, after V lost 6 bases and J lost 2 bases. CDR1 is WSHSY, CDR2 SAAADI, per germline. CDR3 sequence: CASRTSGLTDTQYF. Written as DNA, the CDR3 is TGCGCCAGCAGAACTAGCGGTCTCACAGATACGCAGTATTTT.

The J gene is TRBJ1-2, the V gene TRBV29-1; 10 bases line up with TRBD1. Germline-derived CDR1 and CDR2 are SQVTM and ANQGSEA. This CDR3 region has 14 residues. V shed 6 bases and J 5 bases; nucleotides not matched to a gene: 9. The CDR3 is CSVAPGTGVYGYTF. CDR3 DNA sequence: TGCAGCGTCGCCCCCGGGACAGGGGTTTATGGCTACACCTTC.

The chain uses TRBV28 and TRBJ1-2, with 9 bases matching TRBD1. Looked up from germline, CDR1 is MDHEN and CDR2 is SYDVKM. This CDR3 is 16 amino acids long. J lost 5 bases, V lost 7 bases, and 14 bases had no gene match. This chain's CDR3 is CASNPVGGQGVYGYTF. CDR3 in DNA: TGTGCCAGCAATCCAGTCGGGGGACAGGGTGTATATGGCTACACCTTC.

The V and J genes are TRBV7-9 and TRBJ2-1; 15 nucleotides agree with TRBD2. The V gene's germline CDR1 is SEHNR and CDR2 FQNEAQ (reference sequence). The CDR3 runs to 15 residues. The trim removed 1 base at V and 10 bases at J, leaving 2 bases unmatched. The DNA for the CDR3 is TGTGCCAGCAGCTTAGTTGGACTAGCGGGAGGGGAGCAGTTCTTC. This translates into CASSLVGLAGGEQFF.

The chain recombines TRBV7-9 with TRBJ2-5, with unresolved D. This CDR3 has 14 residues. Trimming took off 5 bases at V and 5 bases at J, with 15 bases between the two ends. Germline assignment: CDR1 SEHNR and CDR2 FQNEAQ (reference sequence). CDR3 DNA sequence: TGTGCCAGCAGCCTCATCCTCGAGGCGGAGACCCAGTACTTC. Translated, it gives CASSLILEAETQYF.

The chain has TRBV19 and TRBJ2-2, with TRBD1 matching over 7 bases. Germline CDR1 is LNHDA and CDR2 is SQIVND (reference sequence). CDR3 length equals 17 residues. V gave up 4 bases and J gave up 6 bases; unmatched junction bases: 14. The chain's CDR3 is CASSSGQAGGPSGELFF. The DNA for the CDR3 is TGTGCCAGTAGTAGCGGACAGGCCGGCGGGCCCTCCGGGGAGCTGTTTTTT.